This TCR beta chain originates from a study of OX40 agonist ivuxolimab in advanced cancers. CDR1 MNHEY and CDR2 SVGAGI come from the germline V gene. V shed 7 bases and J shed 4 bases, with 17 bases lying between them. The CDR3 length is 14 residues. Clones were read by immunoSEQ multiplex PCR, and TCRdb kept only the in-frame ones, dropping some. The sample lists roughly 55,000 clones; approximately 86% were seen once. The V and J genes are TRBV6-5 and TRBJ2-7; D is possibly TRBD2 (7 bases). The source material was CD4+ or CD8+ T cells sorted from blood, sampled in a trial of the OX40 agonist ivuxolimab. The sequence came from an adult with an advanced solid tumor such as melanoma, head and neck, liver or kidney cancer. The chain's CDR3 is CASTEDSGMYEQYF. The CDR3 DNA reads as TGTGCCAGCACCGAGGACAGCGGGATGTACGAGCAGTACTTC.